This record concerns one T cell receptor (beta chain) sequence. Its antigen is not known. Method: immunoSEQ multiplex PCR; TCRdb's copy keeps in-frame clones and lacks some. The table has more than 80,000 clones, roughly four fifths seen once. Trimming removed 6 bases from V and 0 bases from J, with 8 bases in between. The CDR3 consists of 13 residues. Per germline, CDR1 MNHNS and CDR2 SASEGT. The source of the sample is a study of graft-versus-host responses after intestinal transplantation. Study outcomes and limitations: Recipient marrow harbored GvH clones, some of which surfaced first in ileum or blood.

Sequenced material: unstimulated CD8+ T cells sorted from spleen or lymph node cells, taken before intestinal transplant. The clonotype was recovered from a human donor who received an intestinal transplant. The chain recombines TRBV6-1 with TRBJ1-1; D is uncertain. CDR3 nucleotide sequence: TGTGCCAGCAGCCGGACGGTGAACACTGAAGCTTTCTTT. Amino acid sequence: CASSRTVNTEAFF.